This TCR beta chain was obtained from a study of cytomegalovirus exposure and HLA in healthy donors. Study as a whole: One earlier analysis, a look at 150 million to 200 million T cells, found 100 million to 130 million unique TCR beta sequences. Study conclusions and caveats: Earlier findings revealed that most TCR beta V segments proved productive either about 90% or about 30% of the time. Reports state that TCR beta sequences accurately predicted most subjects' HLA-A and HLA-B alleles. Rates of TCR association differed by HLA locus in a later analysis, with DRB1 highest and HLA-C lowest.

PCR amplification relied on 60 Vbeta primers (plus 13 Jbeta primers). Only in-frame clones appear in the TCRdb table, and some are missing; sequencing was by immunoSEQ multiplex PCR. The sample contains 95,000 to 100,000 clones, around 67% of which appear only once. With regard to this clone: Its antigen is still unknown.

The receptor's source is a male donor in good health and CMV-seronegative. The sequenced sample was PBMCs.

The DNA for the CDR3 is TGTGCCAGCAGCTTTTCCGGGACAGGGTCAAATACGCAGTATTTT. Translating gives CASSFSGTGSNTQYF. The rearrangement uses TRBV7-8 and TRBJ2-3; TRBD1 matches at 9 bases. After removal of 3 bases from V and 7 bases from J, the junction contained 8 bases not matched to a gene. CDR1 and CDR2 from the germline V gene are SGHVS and FQNEAQ. The CDR3 contains 15 residues. Complete variable domain (other parts from reference TRBV7-8 and TRBJ2-3): GAGVSQSPRYKVAKRGQDVALRCDPISGHVSLFWYQQALGQGPEFLTYFQNEAQLDKSGLPSDRFFAERPEGSVSTLKIQRTQQEDSAVYLCASSFSGTGSNTQYFGPGTRLTVL.